This T cell receptor (beta chain) is drawn from a study of shared clonotypes between healthy human individuals. TCRdb keeps only in-frame clones here, not all; method: immunoSEQ multiplex PCR. The data hold about 380,000 clones, with roughly 96% observed a single time. This CDR3 contains 12 residues. With 7 bases removed from V and 9 bases from J, the gap between germline ends came to 13 bases. Germline V CDR1 and CDR2: LNHDA, SQIVND (reference sequence). The sequence was obtained from a man aged 30 to 39 in good health. The J gene is TRBJ1-5, the V gene TRBV19, with D maybe TRBD1 (6 bases). Sequencing was carried out using memory CD8+ T cells sorted from blood. Subset noted: CD45RO+ cells pooled with CCR7-negative TemRA cells. Here the CDR3 reads CASNFKGGPQHF. The CDR3, as DNA: TGTGCCAGTAACTTCAAGGGGGGGCCCCAGCATTTT.